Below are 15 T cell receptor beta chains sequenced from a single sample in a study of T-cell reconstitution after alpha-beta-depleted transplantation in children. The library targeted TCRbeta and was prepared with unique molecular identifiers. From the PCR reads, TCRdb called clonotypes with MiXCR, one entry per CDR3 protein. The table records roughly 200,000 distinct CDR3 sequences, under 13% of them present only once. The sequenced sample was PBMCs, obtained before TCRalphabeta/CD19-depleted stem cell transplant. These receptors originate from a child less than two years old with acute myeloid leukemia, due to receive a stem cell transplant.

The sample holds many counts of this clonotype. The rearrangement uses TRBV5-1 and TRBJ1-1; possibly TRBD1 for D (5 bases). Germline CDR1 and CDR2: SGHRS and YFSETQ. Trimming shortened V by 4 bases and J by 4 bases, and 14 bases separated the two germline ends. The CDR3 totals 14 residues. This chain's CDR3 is CASSPGAPGTEAFF. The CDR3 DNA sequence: TGCGCCAGCAGCCCCGGGGCCCCGGGCACTGAAGCTTTCTTT.

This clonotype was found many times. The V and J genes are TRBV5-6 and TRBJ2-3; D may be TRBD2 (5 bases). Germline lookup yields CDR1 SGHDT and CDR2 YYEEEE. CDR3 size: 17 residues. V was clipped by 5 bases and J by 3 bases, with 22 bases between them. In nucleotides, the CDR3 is TGTGCCAGCAGTCGGGCTCCGGGATCCGGGGTTACAGATACGCAGTATTTT. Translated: CASSRAPGSGVTDTQYF.

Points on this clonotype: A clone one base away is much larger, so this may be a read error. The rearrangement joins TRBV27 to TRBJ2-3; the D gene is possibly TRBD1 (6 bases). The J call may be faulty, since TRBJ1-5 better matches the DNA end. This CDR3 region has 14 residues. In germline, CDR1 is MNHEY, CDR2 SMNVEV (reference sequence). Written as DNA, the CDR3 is TGTGCCAGCAGGCCCGGGAGCGGGGGCTATACGCAGCATTTT. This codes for CASRPGSGGYTQHF.

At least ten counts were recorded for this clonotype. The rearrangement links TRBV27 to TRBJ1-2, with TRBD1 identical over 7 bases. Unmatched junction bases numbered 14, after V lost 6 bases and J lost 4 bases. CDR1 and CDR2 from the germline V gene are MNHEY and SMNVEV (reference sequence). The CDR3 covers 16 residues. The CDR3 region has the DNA TGTGCCAGCAGGCGACAGGGTGGGATTGTCGGCTATGGCTACACCTTC. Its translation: CASRRQGGIVGYGYTF.

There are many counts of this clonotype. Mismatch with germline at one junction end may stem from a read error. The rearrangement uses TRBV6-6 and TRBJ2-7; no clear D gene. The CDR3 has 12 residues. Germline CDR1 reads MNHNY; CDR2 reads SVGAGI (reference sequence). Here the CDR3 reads CASSLLIGRTIF. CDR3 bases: TGTGCCAGCAGCCTCCTGATAGGTCGAACCATCTTC.

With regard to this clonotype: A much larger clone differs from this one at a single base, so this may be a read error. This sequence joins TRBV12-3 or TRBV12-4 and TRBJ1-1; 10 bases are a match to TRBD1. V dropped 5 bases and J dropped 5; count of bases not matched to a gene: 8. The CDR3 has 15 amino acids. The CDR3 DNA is TGTGCCAGCAGTACCGGGACAGGGGTTCAAACTGAAGCTTTCTTT. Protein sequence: CASSTGTGVQTEAFF.

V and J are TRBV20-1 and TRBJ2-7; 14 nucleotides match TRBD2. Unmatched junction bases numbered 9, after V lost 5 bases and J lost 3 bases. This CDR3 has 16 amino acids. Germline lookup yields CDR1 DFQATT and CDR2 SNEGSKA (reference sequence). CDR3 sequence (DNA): TGCAGTGCTGACGGACTAGCGGGAGGTTCTCGCTACGAGCAGTACTTC. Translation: CSADGLAGGSRYEQYF.

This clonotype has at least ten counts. In DNA form, the CDR3 reads TGTGCCATCGGATTGACAGGGGACTCCTACGAGCAGTACTTC. It specifies CAIGLTGDSYEQYF. This chain links TRBV10-3 with TRBJ2-7, with 8 bases fitting TRBD1. V was clipped by 8 bases and J by 0 bases; unmatched bases: 6. CDR1 and CDR2 (germline): ENHRY, SYGVKD. CDR3 length equals 14 residues.

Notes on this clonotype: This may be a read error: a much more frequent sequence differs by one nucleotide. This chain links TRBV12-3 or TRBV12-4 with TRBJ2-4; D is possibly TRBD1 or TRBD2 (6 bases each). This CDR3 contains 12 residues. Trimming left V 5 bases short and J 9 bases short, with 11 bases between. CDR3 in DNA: TGTGCCAGCAGTCCGGGGGCTGCCATTCAGTACTTC. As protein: CASSPGAAIQYF.

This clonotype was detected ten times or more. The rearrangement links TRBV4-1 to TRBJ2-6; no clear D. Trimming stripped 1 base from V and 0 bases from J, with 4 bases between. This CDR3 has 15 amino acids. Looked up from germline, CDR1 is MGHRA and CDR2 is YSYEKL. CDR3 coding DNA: TGCGCCAGCAGCCAAGGACACTCTGGGGCCAACGTCCTGACTTTC. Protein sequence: CASSQGHSGANVLTF.

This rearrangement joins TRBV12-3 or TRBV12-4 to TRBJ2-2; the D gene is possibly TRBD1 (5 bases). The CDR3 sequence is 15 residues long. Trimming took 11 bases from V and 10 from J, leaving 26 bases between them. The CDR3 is CAAVPALQGRPELFF. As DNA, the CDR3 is TGTGCCGCAGTCCCAGCCCTGCAGGGAAGACCGGAGCTGTTTTTT.

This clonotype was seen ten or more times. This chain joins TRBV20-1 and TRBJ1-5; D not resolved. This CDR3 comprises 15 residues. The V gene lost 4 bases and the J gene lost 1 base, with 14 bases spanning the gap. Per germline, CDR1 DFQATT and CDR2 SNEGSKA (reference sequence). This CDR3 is CSATGPGKSNQPQHF. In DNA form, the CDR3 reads TGCAGTGCTACGGGTCCGGGGAAAAGCAATCAGCCCCAGCATTTT.

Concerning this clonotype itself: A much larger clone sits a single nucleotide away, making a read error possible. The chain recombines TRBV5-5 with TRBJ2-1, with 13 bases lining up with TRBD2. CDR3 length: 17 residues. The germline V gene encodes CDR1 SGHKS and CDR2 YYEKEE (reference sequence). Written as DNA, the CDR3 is TGTGCCAACAGCTCGAGACTAGCGGGAGGCCTCTACAATGAGCAGTTCTTC. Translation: CANSSRLAGGLYNEQFF.

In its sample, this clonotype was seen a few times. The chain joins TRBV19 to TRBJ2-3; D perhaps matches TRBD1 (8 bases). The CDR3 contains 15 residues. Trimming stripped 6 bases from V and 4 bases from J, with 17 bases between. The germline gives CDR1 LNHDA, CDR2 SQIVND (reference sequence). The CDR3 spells CASRVQGGKADTQYF. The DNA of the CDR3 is TGTGCCAGTAGAGTACAGGGGGGGAAAGCAGATACGCAGTATTTT. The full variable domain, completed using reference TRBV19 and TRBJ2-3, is DGGITQSPKYLFRKEGQNVTLSCEQNLNHDAMYWYRQDPGQGLRLIYYSQIVNDFQKGDIAEGYSVSREKKESFPLTVTSAQKNPTAFYLCASRVQGGKADTQYFGPGTRLTVL.

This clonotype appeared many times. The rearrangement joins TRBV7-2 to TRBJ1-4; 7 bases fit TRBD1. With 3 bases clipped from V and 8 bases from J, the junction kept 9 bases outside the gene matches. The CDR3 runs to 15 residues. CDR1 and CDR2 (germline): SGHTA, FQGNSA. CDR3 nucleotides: TGTGCCAGCAGCTTTTTTACAGGGGTTGGGGAAAAACTGTTTTTT. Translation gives CASSFFTGVGEKLFF.